The source of this T cell receptor beta chain is a study of early T cells in non-severe SARS-CoV-2 infection. The CDR3 is 13 amino acids. Germline CDR1 reads LNHDA; CDR2 reads SQIVND (reference sequence). The V gene lost 4 bases and the J gene lost 7 bases, with 8 bases spanning the gap. Unique molecular identifiers tagged individual cDNA molecules. TCRdb re-called the 5' RACE reads with MiXCR, one entry per CDR3 protein. The sample carries some 89,000 distinct CDR3 sequences, more than 9.5% recorded once. The sample in question was whole blood, obtained at baseline. This clonotype was sampled from an adult who was a healthcare worker with PCR-confirmed SARS-CoV-2 infection or an uninfected control (not recorded which). The rearrangement joins TRBV19 to TRBJ1-6; D is unclear. The CDR3, as DNA: TGTGCCAGTAGTACCCAGAAGAATTCACCCCTCCACTTT. Translating gives CASSTQKNSPLHF.